The rows below give T cell receptor beta chains drawn from one sample of a study of cytomegalovirus exposure and HLA in healthy donors. Clones were read by immunoSEQ multiplex PCR, and TCRdb kept only the in-frame ones, dropping some. Of about 90,000 clones in the sample, around 79% were seen once. The sequenced sample was PBMCs. These TCRs come from a woman in her thirties or forties in good health and CMV-seropositive. CDR3s include the opening cysteine and the closing phenylalanine or tryptophan. A D gene is named only where the DNA matches it firmly. A clone size is listed for some rows: how often the clone was seen (once, few, many), or a class if it is expanded.

d_call: .; j_call: TRBJ2-7; v_call: TRBV11-3; clone_size: many; cdr3_aa: CASSSRTSHEQYF; cdr3_nt: TGTGCCAGCAGCTCCCGGACTTCCCACGAGCAGTACTTC
d_call: .; j_call: TRBJ2-3; v_call: TRBV10-3; clone_size: .; cdr3_aa: CAISLEGTDTQYF; cdr3_nt: TGTGCCATCAGTTTAGAAGGCACAGATACGCAGTATTTT
d_call: TRBD2; j_call: TRBJ2-3; v_call: TRBV4-3; clone_size: once; cdr3_aa: CASSQDSGGNTDTQYF; cdr3_nt: TGCGCCAGCAGCCAAGATTCGGGGGGGAACACAGATACGCAGTATTTT
d_call: .; j_call: TRBJ1-3; v_call: TRBV5-8; clone_size: .; cdr3_aa: CASSLWTPGNTIYF; cdr3_nt: TGTGCCAGCAGCTTGTGGACACCCGGAAACACCATATATTTT
d_call: .; j_call: TRBJ1-1; v_call: TRBV4-2; clone_size: many; cdr3_aa: CASSQQTGPTEAFF; cdr3_nt: TGTGCCAGCAGCCAACAAACAGGTCCCACTGAAGCTTTCTTT
d_call: .; j_call: TRBJ2-3; v_call: TRBV7-3; clone_size: .; cdr3_aa: CASSSVRGSTDTQYF; cdr3_nt: TGTGCCAGCAGCTCCGTGCGGGGTAGCACAGATACGCAGTATTTT
d_call: TRBD1; j_call: TRBJ2-1; v_call: TRBV25-1; clone_size: .; cdr3_aa: CASSELGTGDGNEQFF; cdr3_nt: TGTGCCAGCAGTGAATTGGGGACAGGGGACGGCAATGAGCAGTTCTTC
d_call: .; j_call: TRBJ1-3; v_call: TRBV7-2; clone_size: .; cdr3_aa: CASSLGVGRLGNTIYF; cdr3_nt: TGTGCCAGCAGCTTAGGCGTCGGCAGGCTAGGAAACACCATATATTTT
d_call: TRBD2; j_call: TRBJ2-3; v_call: TRBV5-1; clone_size: .; cdr3_aa: CASSLGHTGLAGSTDTQYF; cdr3_nt: TGCGCCAGCAGCTTGGGACACACGGGACTAGCGGGAAGCACAGATACGCAGTATTTT
d_call: .; j_call: TRBJ2-1; v_call: TRBV4-3; clone_size: .; cdr3_aa: CASSRDQGSYNEQFF; cdr3_nt: TGCGCCAGCAGCCGAGATCAGGGGTCCTACAATGAGCAGTTCTTC
d_call: .; j_call: TRBJ1-2; v_call: TRBV7-2; clone_size: .; cdr3_aa: CASSLDTNYGYTF; cdr3_nt: TGTGCCAGCAGCTTAGATACTAACTATGGCTACACCTTC
d_call: TRBD1; j_call: TRBJ1-1; v_call: TRBV5-4; clone_size: once; cdr3_aa: CASSLLQGGYPEAFF; cdr3_nt: TGCGCCAGCAGCCTTTTACAGGGGGGGTACCCTGAAGCTTTCTTT
d_call: .; j_call: TRBJ2-5; v_call: TRBV19; clone_size: few; cdr3_aa: CASSRTGIETQYF; cdr3_nt: TGTGCCAGTAGTCGTACAGGGATAGAGACCCAGTACTTC
d_call: TRBD2; j_call: TRBJ2-1; v_call: TRBV7-3; clone_size: .; cdr3_aa: CASRLPGLAGYNEQFF; cdr3_nt: TGTGCCAGCAGGTTACCGGGACTAGCGGGGTACAATGAGCAGTTCTTC
d_call: TRBD1; j_call: TRBJ1-6; v_call: TRBV25-1; clone_size: .; cdr3_aa: CASRAGTGSSPLHF; cdr3_nt: TGTGCCAGCCGTGCCGGGACAGGGAGCTCACCCCTCCACTTT
d_call: TRBD2; j_call: TRBJ2-5; v_call: TRBV15; clone_size: .; cdr3_aa: CATSRGTSNEETQYF; cdr3_nt: TGTGCCACCAGCAGAGGGACTAGCAACGAAGAGACCCAGTACTTC
d_call: .; j_call: TRBJ2-3; v_call: TRBV7-9; clone_size: few; cdr3_aa: CASSLGRGYTDTQYF; cdr3_nt: TGTGCCAGCAGCTTGGGGCGGGGATACACAGATACGCAGTATTTT
d_call: TRBD1; j_call: TRBJ2-1; v_call: TRBV6-4; clone_size: .; cdr3_aa: CASSRDSLGGEQFF; cdr3_nt: TGTGCCAGTAGCCGGGACAGCCTCGGCGGGGAGCAGTTCTTC
d_call: TRBD2; j_call: TRBJ2-2; v_call: TRBV4-3; clone_size: few; cdr3_aa: CASSQELADTGELFF; cdr3_nt: TGCGCCAGCAGCCAAGAACTAGCGGACACCGGGGAGCTGTTTTTT
d_call: TRBD1; j_call: TRBJ1-2; v_call: TRBV18; clone_size: .; cdr3_aa: CASSPPDRVYYGYTF; cdr3_nt: TGTGCCAGCTCACCCCCCGACAGGGTTTACTATGGCTACACCTTC
d_call: .; j_call: TRBJ1-5; v_call: TRBV28; clone_size: few; cdr3_aa: CASSFPSWPQHF; cdr3_nt: TGTGCCAGCAGTTTCCCTTCCTGGCCCCAGCATTTT
d_call: TRBD1; j_call: TRBJ1-2; v_call: TRBV4-1; clone_size: few; cdr3_aa: CASSQEGDRGYTF; cdr3_nt: TGCGCCAGCAGCCAAGAGGGGGACAGGGGCTACACCTTC
d_call: TRBD2; j_call: TRBJ2-3; v_call: TRBV5-1; clone_size: .; cdr3_aa: CASSLVRTSPTDTQYF; cdr3_nt: TGCGCCAGCAGCTTGGTTCGGACTAGCCCCACAGATACGCAGTATTTT
d_call: TRBD1; j_call: TRBJ2-1; v_call: TRBV28; clone_size: .; cdr3_aa: CASRGTGDHNEQFF; cdr3_nt: TGTGCCAGCAGAGGGACAGGCGACCACAATGAGCAGTTCTTC
d_call: TRBD1; j_call: TRBJ1-2; v_call: TRBV7-3; clone_size: .; cdr3_aa: CASSLGQGDYTF; cdr3_nt: TGTGCCAGCAGCTTAGGACAGGGTGACTACACCTTC
d_call: .; j_call: TRBJ1-6; v_call: TRBV28; clone_size: .; cdr3_aa: CASREYNSPLHF; cdr3_nt: TGTGCCAGCAGAGAGTATAATTCACCCCTCCACTTT
d_call: TRBD1; j_call: TRBJ1-2; v_call: TRBV7-9; clone_size: .; cdr3_aa: CASSSQGGNYGYTF; cdr3_nt: TGTGCCAGCAGCTCACAGGGGGGAAACTATGGCTACACCTTC
d_call: TRBD2; j_call: TRBJ2-3; v_call: TRBV19; clone_size: .; cdr3_aa: CASSIGPAGGPDTQYF; cdr3_nt: TGTGCCAGTAGTATAGGTCCAGCGGGAGGCCCAGATACGCAGTATTTT
d_call: TRBD1; j_call: TRBJ1-1; v_call: TRBV9; clone_size: .; cdr3_aa: CASSVTGALNTEAFF; cdr3_nt: TGTGCCAGCAGCGTTACAGGGGCCCTGAACACTGAAGCTTTCTTT
d_call: .; j_call: TRBJ2-7; v_call: TRBV27; clone_size: .; cdr3_aa: CASKGTPRAYEQYF; cdr3_nt: TGTGCCAGCAAAGGGACTCCTCGTGCTTACGAGCAGTACTTC
d_call: .; j_call: TRBJ1-2; v_call: TRBV6-5; clone_size: .; cdr3_aa: CASSTLGVLYGYTF; cdr3_nt: TGTGCCAGCAGTACCTTAGGGGTCCTCTATGGCTACACCTTC
d_call: .; j_call: TRBJ1-5; v_call: TRBV19; clone_size: .; cdr3_aa: CASSIIIDQPQHF; cdr3_nt: TGTGCCAGTAGTATCATCATTGATCAGCCCCAGCATTTT
d_call: TRBD2; j_call: TRBJ2-5; v_call: TRBV10-3; clone_size: .; cdr3_aa: CASGTSGRGGQETQYF; cdr3_nt: TGTGCCAGCGGGACTAGCGGGAGGGGGGGCCAAGAGACCCAGTACTTC
d_call: .; j_call: TRBJ1-1; v_call: TRBV2; clone_size: .; cdr3_aa: CASSERQMNTEAFF; cdr3_nt: TGTGCCAGCAGTGAGCGGCAAATGAACACTGAAGCTTTCTTT
d_call: .; j_call: TRBJ2-7; v_call: TRBV27; clone_size: .; cdr3_aa: CASSGGGYEQYF; cdr3_nt: TGTGCCAGCAGCGGAGGAGGTTACGAGCAGTACTTC
d_call: TRBD1; j_call: TRBJ1-5; v_call: TRBV6-6; clone_size: .; cdr3_aa: CASGQGNQPQHF; cdr3_nt: TGTGCCAGCGGACAGGGCAATCAGCCCCAGCATTTT
d_call: TRBD1; j_call: TRBJ1-4; v_call: TRBV28; clone_size: once; cdr3_aa: CASSPWTGGGEKLFF; cdr3_nt: TGTGCCAGCAGCCCTTGGACAGGGGGAGGAGAAAAACTGTTTTTT
d_call: TRBD2; j_call: TRBJ2-1; v_call: TRBV15; clone_size: .; cdr3_aa: CATSSTMAGGLDEQFF; cdr3_nt: TGTGCCACCAGCAGCACTATGGCGGGAGGTTTGGATGAGCAGTTCTTC
d_call: .; j_call: TRBJ1-1; v_call: TRBV18; clone_size: .; cdr3_aa: CASSPNGNTEAFF; cdr3_nt: TGTGCCAGCTCACCTAACGGGAACACTGAAGCTTTCTTT
d_call: .; j_call: TRBJ2-3; v_call: TRBV6-4; clone_size: .; cdr3_aa: CASSPNPGIDTQYF; cdr3_nt: TGTGCCAGCAGTCCCAACCCCGGGATAGATACGCAGTATTTT